These 31 T cell receptor beta chains share one sample of origin, sequenced in a study of control samples from healthy donors and cancer patients. Produced via immunoSEQ multiplex PCR; TCRdb's table is partial and in-frame only. This sample has 40,000 to 45,000 clones, with 60% to 80% found just once. Sequencing was performed on formalin-fixed, paraffin-embedded tissue. These receptors originate from a male donor with melanoma.

For this clone: Other DNA sequences from this sample encode an identical CDR3 as well. V is TRBV15 and J is TRBJ2-7; 8 nucleotides line up with TRBD2. CDR1 is LNHNV and CDR2 is YYDKDF in the germline V gene (reference sequence). The CDR3 length is 14 residues. Trimming cost V 0 bases and J 4 bases; bases outside gene matches: 2. Written as DNA, the CDR3 is TGTGCCACCAGCAGAGATGTAGCGGGGTACGAGCAGTACTTC. It specifies CATSRDVAGYEQYF.

This clone was seen at least ten times. Additional DNA sequences in this sample encode the identical CDR3. J is TRBJ1-2 and V is TRBV2, with D possibly being TRBD1 (6 bases). V dropped 6 bases and J dropped 7 bases, with 12 bases sitting between them. The CDR3 consists of 12 residues. Germline V gene data show CDR1 as SNHLY and CDR2 as FYNNEI. This CDR3 reads CASRGTGSGYTF. CDR3 DNA sequence: TGTGCCAGCAGGGGTACAGGGAGTGGCTACACCTTC.

V is TRBV19 and J is TRBJ2-3; 11 positions match TRBD1. The V gene end was trimmed by 8 bases and the J gene end by 5 bases; junction bases not matched to a gene: 9. The germline V gene encodes CDR1 LNHDA and CDR2 SQIVND (reference sequence). The CDR3 totals 15 residues. The CDR3 region has the DNA TGTGCCAGTCAAAAGGGACAGGGGGTAGGAGATACGCAGTATTTT. Translation gives CASQKGQGVGDTQYF. Supplemented by reference TRBV19 and TRBJ2-3, the full variable domain reads DGGITQSPKYLFRKEGQNVTLSCEQNLNHDAMYWYRQDPGQGLRLIYYSQIVNDFQKGDIAEGYSVSREKKESFPLTVTSAQKNPTAFYLCASQKGQGVGDTQYFGPGTRLTVL.

The chain carries TRBV7-9 and TRBJ1-5; 8 bases are shared with TRBD1. Germline assignment: CDR1 SEHNR and CDR2 FQNEAQ (reference sequence). Trimming at V came to 5 bases and at J to 2 bases, leaving 5 bases not matched to a gene. The CDR3 covers 15 residues. DNA of the CDR3: TGTGCCAGCAGCCATCCGGGACAGGGCAATCAGCCCCAGCATTTT. Its translation: CASSHPGQGNQPQHF.

This clone was observed at least ten times. The chain combines TRBV28 with TRBJ2-3; 7 bases are shared with TRBD2. The CDR3 contains 15 residues. The ends lost 2 bases at V and 2 bases at J; junction bases unmatched: 4. Germline V lookup: CDR1 MDHEN, CDR2 SYDVKM. Here the CDR3 DNA reads TGTGCCAGCAGTTTAGGACTAGTTGTCACAGATACGCAGTATTTT. This codes for CASSLGLVVTDTQYF.

The chain carries TRBV28 and TRBJ2-1; 13 bases are a match to TRBD2. Germline CDR1 is MDHEN and CDR2 is SYDVKM. The CDR3 loop spans 17 amino acids. V trimming: 4 bases; J trimming: 10 bases; junction bases outside the gene matches: 13. CDR3 residues: CASSSLTSGRVLGEQFF. The CDR3, as DNA: TGTGCCAGCAGTTCCCTTACTAGCGGGAGGGTTTTGGGGGAGCAGTTCTTC.

The table lists this clone with a few counts. The rearrangement links TRBV6-5 to TRBJ2-3; a weak D match, TRBD1 (6 bases). The germline V gene encodes CDR1 MNHEY and CDR2 SVGAGI. This CDR3 is 15 amino acids long. V dropped 4 bases and J dropped 2 bases, with 13 bases sitting between them. The CDR3 region is CASSSWDTVTDTQYF. CDR3 in DNA: TGTGCCAGCAGTTCCTGGGACACCGTCACAGATACGCAGTATTTT.

The J gene is TRBJ1-5, the V gene TRBV28; D remains ambiguous. Trimming pared 10 bases from V and 4 bases from J, leaving 17 bases between. From germline, CDR1 is MDHEN and CDR2 SYDVKM. The CDR3 is 14 residues long. This chain's CDR3 is CATHQRTLNQPQHF. CDR3 nucleotide sequence: TGTGCCACCCACCAAAGGACCCTTAATCAGCCCCAGCATTTT.

The rearrangement uses TRBV2 and TRBJ2-7; 10 nucleotides agree with TRBD1. The V gene end was trimmed by 3 bases and the J gene end by 5 bases; junction bases not matched to a gene: 4. The CDR3 loop spans 14 amino acids. Per the germline V gene, CDR1 is SNHLY and CDR2 is FYNNEI. CDR3 sequence reads: CASSERDRGNEQYF. In DNA form, the CDR3 reads TGTGCCAGCAGTGAGCGGGACAGGGGCAACGAGCAGTACTTC. The complete variable domain, with remaining parts taken from reference TRBV2 and TRBJ2-7, reads EPEVTQTPSHQVTQMGQEVILRCVPISNHLYFYWYRQILGQKVEFLVSFYNNEISEKSEIFDDQFSVERPDGSNFTLKIRSTKLEDSAMYFCASSERDRGNEQYFGPGTRLTVT.

The CDR3 loop reads CASSSDRGGKETQYF. CDR3 DNA: TGTGCCAGCAGCTCGGACAGGGGAGGAAAAGAGACCCAGTACTTC. The chain combines TRBV7-2 with TRBJ2-5; 9 positions match TRBD1. V lost 4 bases to trimming and J lost 3 bases; unmatched junction nucleotides: 6. Germline CDR1 and CDR2: SGHTA and FQGNSA. This CDR3 has 15 residues.

The V gene is TRBV28, the J gene TRBJ2-5; 13 positions match TRBD2. Trimming at V came to 6 bases and at J to 5 bases, leaving 6 bases not matched to a gene. CDR3 length: 15 amino acids. In germline, CDR1 is MDHEN, CDR2 SYDVKM. CDR3 amino acids: CASSGLAGAGETQYF. DNA of the CDR3: TGTGCCAGCAGCGGACTAGCGGGAGCGGGGGAGACCCAGTACTTC. Full variable domain (outside the CDR3, taken from reference TRBV28 and TRBJ2-5): DVKVTQSSRYLVKRTGEKVFLECVQDMDHENMFWYRQDPGLGLRLIYFSYDVKMKEKGDIPEGYSVSREKKERFSLILESASTNQTSMYLCASSGLAGAGETQYFGPGTRLLVL.

The J gene is TRBJ1-5, the V gene TRBV2, with TRBD1 as a possible D gene (6 bases). CDR1 and CDR2 from the germline V gene are SNHLY and FYNNEI. This CDR3 region has 15 residues. V lost 5 bases and J lost 6, with 17 bases in between. Here the CDR3 reads CASSKGRGEIQPQHF. The CDR3, as DNA: TGTGCCAGCAGTAAGGGCAGGGGCGAGATTCAGCCCCAGCATTTT.

V gene TRBV29-1 combines with J gene TRBJ1-2, with D maybe TRBD1 (5 bases). The CDR3 runs to 12 residues. CDR1 is SQVTM and CDR2 is ANQGSEA in the germline V gene. The ends were cut back, 7 bases at V and 5 bases at J, with 14 bases in the middle. Here the CDR3 DNA reads TGCAGCGCGAAGGGGCCATTATATGGCTACACCTTC. It yields the protein CSAKGPLYGYTF.

Ten or more counts support this clone. Other DNA sequences in the sample encode the same CDR3. V usage is TRBV28 and J usage is TRBJ1-4; no firm D call. CDR1 MDHEN and CDR2 SYDVKM come from the germline V gene. With 6 bases removed from V and 11 bases from J, the gap between germline ends came to 13 bases. The CDR3 runs to 12 residues. The CDR3 bases are TGTGCCAGCAGCCCTCCGAGAGGTAAACTGTTTTTT. Translation gives CASSPPRGKLFF.

The chain uses TRBV18 and TRBJ2-5; D gene unclear. Between the trimmed V and J ends, which lost 0 bases and 9 bases, there was a span of 14 bases. The CDR3 contains 14 residues. Germline lookup yields CDR1 KGHSH and CDR2 LQKENI. The CDR3 sequence is CASSPPNTQSAQYF. In DNA form, the CDR3 reads TGTGCCAGCTCACCACCCAACACCCAGTCGGCCCAGTACTTC.

The chain links TRBV28 to TRBJ1-1; 11 bases align to TRBD1. This CDR3 comprises 16 residues. CDR1 MDHEN and CDR2 SYDVKM come from the germline V gene. V was clipped by 3 bases and J by 4 bases; unmatched bases: 7. CDR3 protein: CASSFPDRGLGTEAFF. CDR3 DNA sequence: TGTGCCAGCAGTTTCCCGGACAGGGGGCTTGGCACTGAAGCTTTCTTT.

This chain links TRBV12-3 or TRBV12-4 with TRBJ1-4, with D perhaps matching TRBD1 (5 bases). V dropped 1 base and J dropped 6 bases, with 6 bases sitting between them. The CDR3 has 13 residues. The CDR3 nucleotides read TGTGCCAGCAGTTTAGAAGGGGATGAAAAACTGTTTTTT. Amino acid sequence: CASSLEGDEKLFF.

The chain recombines TRBV7-3 with TRBJ2-2, with a possible D match to TRBD2 (6 bases). With 2 bases removed from V and 3 bases from J, the gap between germline ends came to 13 bases. Germline CDR1 is SGHTA and CDR2 is FQGTGA. The CDR3 has 16 amino acids. CDR3 residues: CASSLLTSRYTGELFF. DNA of the CDR3: TGTGCCAGCAGCTTACTTACTAGCCGGTACACCGGGGAGCTGTTTTTT.

V usage is TRBV12-2 and J usage is TRBJ2-4. TRBV12-2 is marked as a pseudogene. This CDR3 spans 17 amino acids. CDR3 protein: CASRFTRPGPIKNIQYF. The CDR3 DNA sequence: TGTGCAAGTCGATTCACCAGACCGGGACCGATCAAAAACATTCAGTACTTC.

The genes are TRBV5-4 and TRBJ2-3; tentatively, D is TRBD1 or TRBD2 (5 bases each). Trimming took off 2 bases at V and 0 bases at J, with 10 bases between the two ends. The germline V gene has CDR1 SGHNT and CDR2 YYREEE (reference sequence). The CDR3 is made up of 15 amino acids. CDR3 in DNA: TGTGCCAGCAGCTTAGGGACGCCAAGCACAGATACGCAGTATTTT. It is translated as CASSLGTPSTDTQYF.

In this sample, this clone turned up once. This chain joins TRBV19 and TRBJ1-2, with TRBD1 identical over 7 bases. Looked up from germline, CDR1 is LNHDA and CDR2 is SQIVND (reference sequence). This CDR3 spans 14 amino acids. The V gene end was trimmed by 7 bases and the J gene end by 4 bases; junction bases not matched to a gene: 9. The CDR3 loop reads CASTGDRVVYGYTF. The CDR3 DNA sequence: TGTGCCAGTACTGGTGACAGGGTGGTCTATGGCTACACCTTC. Variable domain in full (rest from reference TRBV19 and TRBJ1-2): DGGITQSPKYLFRKEGQNVTLSCEQNLNHDAMYWYRQDPGQGLRLIYYSQIVNDFQKGDIAEGYSVSREKKESFPLTVTSAQKNPTAFYLCASTGDRVVYGYTFGSGTRLTVV.

To note about this clone: The germline gene is not matched at one end of the junction; a read error may be the cause. The sample has other DNA sequences that encode this CDR3 too. The chain links TRBV6-4 to TRBJ1-5; no definite D call. This CDR3 comprises 16 residues. From germline, CDR1 is MRHNA and CDR2 SNTAGT. This CDR3 reads CASSVVVPQSHQPQHF. The CDR3 coding sequence is TGTGCTAGCAGTGTTGTTGTCCCGCAATCCCATCAGCCCCAGCATTTT.

V usage is TRBV11-3 and J usage is TRBJ2-1, with D tentatively TRBD1 (5 bases). V dropped 5 bases and J dropped 5 bases, with 13 bases sitting between them. Germline V CDR1 and CDR2: SGHNT, YENEEA. CDR3 size: 14 residues. The CDR3, as DNA: TGTGCCAGCAGCCCAGGGTCTGGTAACAATGAGCAGTTCTTC. Translating gives CASSPGSGNNEQFF. Full variable domain (missing parts from reference TRBV11-3 and TRBJ2-1): EAGVVQSPRYKIIEKKQPVAFWCNPISGHNTLYWYLQNLGQGPELLIRYENEEAVDDSQLPKDRFSAERLKGVDSTLKIQPAELGDSAVYLCASSPGSGNNEQFFGPGTRLTVL.

The CDR3 loop reads CSVERDRGYGYTF. The DNA of the CDR3 is TGCAGCGTTGAAAGGGACAGGGGGTACGGCTACACCTTC. The chain employs TRBV29-1 and TRBJ1-2, with 11 bases that match TRBD1. CDR3 length: 13 amino acids. The germline CDR1 and CDR2 sequences are SQVTM and ANQGSEA. V dropped 2 bases and J dropped 8; count of bases not matched to a gene: 4. Full variable domain (missing parts from reference TRBV29-1 and TRBJ1-2): SAVISQKPSRDICQRGTSLTIQCQVDSQVTMMFWYRQQPGQSLTLIATANQGSEATYESGFVIDKFPISRPNLTFSTLTVSNMSPEDSSIYLCSVERDRGYGYTFGSGTRLTVV.

This clone has just a few counts. V is TRBV15 and J is TRBJ1-2, with a weak D call TRBD1 (6 bases). CDR3 size: 13 residues. The germline gives CDR1 LNHNV, CDR2 YYDKDF (reference sequence). Trimming left V 5 bases short and J 8 bases short, with 15 bases between. For the CDR3, the DNA is TGTGCCACCAGCCCCCGGGGGGCGCGGGGCTACACCTTC. This sequence encodes CATSPRGARGYTF.

The DNA of the CDR3 is TGTGCCAGTAGTATTCCCCACCAGGGGGTTACTGAAGCTTTCTTT. Residues: CASSIPHQGVTEAFF. The V call is TRBV19, the J call TRBJ1-1; 7 positions match TRBD1. Losses at the gene ends were 3 bases for V and 5 bases for J; bases not matched to a gene: 9. CDR3 length equals 15 residues. Germline assignment: CDR1 LNHDA and CDR2 SQIVND (reference sequence). The full variable domain, rest sourced from reference TRBV19 and TRBJ1-1, is DGGITQSPKYLFRKEGQNVTLSCEQNLNHDAMYWYRQDPGQGLRLIYYSQIVNDFQKGDIAEGYSVSREKKESFPLTVTSAQKNPTAFYLCASSIPHQGVTEAFFGQGTRLTVV.

The V call is TRBV19, the J call TRBJ2-7; 8 bases map to TRBD2. V was clipped by 4 bases and J by 3 bases; unmatched bases: 5. The CDR3 runs 14 residues. CDR1 is LNHDA, CDR2 SQIVND, per germline (reference sequence). This chain's CDR3 is CASSTLAGDYEQYF. As DNA, the CDR3 is TGTGCCAGTAGTACGCTAGCGGGTGACTACGAGCAGTACTTC.

The rearrangement uses TRBV6-4 and TRBJ2-3; TRBD2 aligns across 7 bases. This CDR3 is built from 14 residues. The germline gives CDR1 MRHNA, CDR2 SNTAGT. V lost 2 bases and J lost 1; bases outside the gene matches: 0. This chain's CDR3 is CASSDAGGTDTQYF. CDR3 bases: TGTGCCAGCAGTGACGCGGGAGGCACAGATACGCAGTATTTT.

J is TRBJ2-7 and V is TRBV14; 10 nucleotides agree with TRBD2. Germline V lookup: CDR1 SGHDN, CDR2 FVKESK. CDR3 size: 16 residues. V dropped 0 bases and J dropped 7; count of bases not matched to a gene: 9. DNA of the CDR3: TGTGCCAGCAGCCAAGATTCGGCTAGCGGGAGTGTTGAGCAGTACTTC. Translation: CASSQDSASGSVEQYF.

The V call is TRBV7-9, the J call TRBJ2-7; 12 positions agree with TRBD1. J was trimmed by 2 bases and V by 5 bases; bases with no gene match: 4. The CDR3 spans 15 residues. The germline gives CDR1 SEHNR, CDR2 FQNEAQ (reference sequence). CDR3 protein: CASSPGQGATYEQYF. The DNA of the CDR3 is TGTGCCAGCAGCCCGGGACAGGGGGCAACCTACGAGCAGTACTTC.

The chain is built from TRBV7-2 and TRBJ2-7; 13 positions match TRBD2. This CDR3 comprises 18 residues. CDR1 is SGHTA, CDR2 FQGNSA, per germline. The V and J ends lost 0 bases and 0 bases, in that order; junction bases with no gene match: 5. This CDR3 is CASSLAGTSGITSYEQYF. The CDR3 DNA sequence: TGTGCCAGCAGCTTAGCAGGGACTAGCGGGATTACCTCCTACGAGCAGTACTTC.